This T cell receptor (beta chain) was sequenced in a study of cytomegalovirus exposure and HLA in healthy donors. Regarding the study as a whole: About 87% or about 30% of the time was how often most TCR beta V segments were productive, according to an earlier analysis.

The PCR contained 60 Vbeta and 13 Jbeta primers. TCRdb keeps only in-frame clones here, not all; method: immunoSEQ multiplex PCR. The repertoire consists of approximately 150,000 clones, with around 75% occurring once and the leading ten covering approximately 1.8%. For this clone: Its cognate antigen is unknown.

This CDR3 has 15 amino acids. The V gene end was trimmed by 3 bases and the J gene end by 6 bases; junction bases not matched to a gene: 4. In germline, CDR1 is MNHNS, CDR2 SASEGT. V and J are TRBV6-1 and TRBJ1-4; TRBD1 matches at 10 bases. This clonotype was sampled from a young woman in good health and CMV-seronegative. Sample: PBMCs. This CDR3 is CASSDGGTGDEKLFF. In DNA, the CDR3 is TGTGCCAGCAGTGACGGCGGGACAGGGGATGAAAAACTGTTTTTT.